The entry that follows covers one TCR beta chain sequence. Researchers sorted participants into cohorts using their self-reported clinical history. CDR3 size: 13 residues. V lost 3 bases to trimming and J lost 6 bases, with 11 bases between them. The record originates from a study of blood T cell repertoires in COVID-19. Data came from immunoSEQ multiplex PCR; TCRdb stores just in-frame clones and leaves some out. Of about 230,000 clones in the sample, approximately 89% were seen once. Sequencing was carried out using PBMCs or T cells enriched from blood (not recorded which). The chain has TRBV12-3 or TRBV12-4 and TRBJ1-2; D unresolved. The receptor comes from a woman under 40 with acute COVID-19. The CDR3 DNA reads as TGTGCCAGCAGTTTTAAGGAGGGTGATGGCTACACCTTC. It encodes CASSFKEGDGYTF.